Presented here are 15 T cell receptor beta chains from one specimen sequenced in a study of T cells after posttransplantation cyclophosphamide. Sequencing used immunoSEQ multiplex PCR; TCRdb keeps in-frame clones, though not all of them. This sample carries around 47,000 clones, under 95% of them seen once, and the ten largest clones take 2.5% to 3.5%. The source material was PBMCs. Source of these receptors: a woman younger than 45 in good health and a related stem cell transplant donor.

This chain links TRBV7-2 with TRBJ1-1; D unclear. The V end lost 1 base, the J end lost 3 bases, and 12 bases lay between the germline ends. Germline CDR1 and CDR2: SGHTA and FQGNSA. The CDR3 has 15 amino acids. Here the CDR3 DNA reads TGTGCCAGCAGCTTAGATTCGGGGAGGTACACTGAAGCTTTCTTT. It yields the protein CASSLDSGRYTEAFF.

The chain employs TRBV18 and TRBJ2-5; maybe TRBD2 (5 bases). V was cut by 3 bases and J by 5 bases, with 16 bases left in between. The CDR3 sequence is 15 residues long. Germline-derived CDR1 and CDR2 are KGHSH and LQKENI. The CDR3 DNA reads as TGTGCCAGCTCACCCCTGACGGGGAAGGAGGAGACCCAGTACTTC. Residues: CASSPLTGKEETQYF.

V and J are TRBV4-3 and TRBJ2-1; D gene ambiguous. The V gene lost 0 bases and the J gene lost 0 bases, with 12 bases spanning the gap. Germline V lookup: CDR1 LGHNA, CDR2 YSLEER. This CDR3 comprises 17 residues. DNA for the CDR3: TGCGCCAGCAGCCAAGAAGCGAAACCCAGCTCCTACAATGAGCAGTTCTTC. Amino acid sequence: CASSQEAKPSSYNEQFF.

The J gene is TRBJ2-7, the V gene TRBV7-7; D perhaps matches TRBD2 (6 bases). The CDR3 consists of 17 residues. The V gene's germline CDR1 is SSHAT and CDR2 FNYEAQ (reference sequence). The V gene lost 4 bases and the J gene lost 7 bases, with 26 bases spanning the gap. DNA for the CDR3: TGTGCCAGCAGCTCTGGGGAGGTGGCTTGGCGAATGGGGGAGCAGTACTTC. Its protein product is CASSSGEVAWRMGEQYF.

This clone was found a few times. V gene TRBV7-9 combines with J gene TRBJ1-6, with 7 bases that match TRBD1. CDR3 length: 16 amino acids. From germline, CDR1 is SEHNR and CDR2 FQNEAQ (reference sequence). The V and J ends lost 5 bases and 7 bases, in that order; junction bases with no gene match: 11. The DNA of the CDR3 is TGTGCCAGCAGCACAGACCTCCGGGACAGCAATTCACCCCTCCACTTT. As protein: CASSTDLRDSNSPLHF.

The chain is built from TRBV7-6 and TRBJ1-2; D perhaps matches TRBD1 (5 bases). The V gene lost 5 bases and the J gene lost 4 bases, with 17 bases spanning the gap. The germline gives CDR1 SGHVS, CDR2 FNYEAQ. The length of the CDR3 is 15 residues. The CDR3 DNA sequence: TGTGCCAGCAGCCCCCCCCCGGGGGAGACCTATGGCTACACCTTC. Translated: CASSPPPGETYGYTF. Based on the CDR3 plus reference TRBV7-6 and TRBJ1-2, the full variable domain is GAGVSQSPRYKVTKRGQDVALRCDPISGHVSLYWYRQALGQGPEFLTYFNYEAQQDKSGLPNDRFSAERPEGSISTLTIQRTEQRDSAMYRCASSPPPGETYGYTFGSGTRLTVV.

The chain combines TRBV5-1 with TRBJ2-7; 9 bases map to TRBD1. The CDR3 length is 14 residues. V gave up 3 bases and J gave up 2 bases; unmatched junction bases: 3. Germline V gene data show CDR1 as SGHRS and CDR2 as YFSETQ. DNA for the CDR3: TGCGCCAGCAGCTCCGGGACAGGGCCCTACGAGCAGTACTTC. It codes for CASSSGTGPYEQYF.

The chain employs TRBV7-6 and TRBJ2-7; 9 positions match TRBD1. Germline V gene sequence: CDR1 SGHVS, CDR2 FNYEAQ. The CDR3 is made up of 15 amino acids. V trimming: 5 bases; J trimming: 11 bases; junction bases outside the gene matches: 16. The CDR3 protein is CASSVAGTGRSIEYF. In nucleotides, the CDR3 is TGTGCCAGCAGCGTCGCCGGGACAGGGCGTTCTATAGAGTACTTC.

V and J are TRBV7-9 and TRBJ1-6; no definite D call. This CDR3 has 15 amino acids. CDR1 SEHNR and CDR2 FQNEAQ come from the germline V gene (reference sequence). V was pared by 4 bases and J by 10 bases, with 17 bases between. The CDR3 coding sequence is TGTGCCAGCAGCTCCGGCAGGCGGGTTTACTCACCCCTCCACTTT. Encoded protein: CASSSGRRVYSPLHF.

The chain joins TRBV7-8 to TRBJ2-7; D unresolved. Germline V gene sequence: CDR1 SGHVS, CDR2 FQNEAQ. The length of the CDR3 is 12 residues. V lost 0 bases and J 5 bases, leaving 5 bases between the germline ends. The CDR3 DNA is TGTGCCAGCAGCTTAGCTCGGGACGAGCAGTACTTC. This sequence encodes CASSLARDEQYF.

The chain uses TRBV28 and TRBJ1-2; D unresolved. This CDR3 has 13 amino acids. Trimming removed 3 bases from V and 8 bases from J, with 13 bases in between. CDR1 and CDR2 from the germline V gene are MDHEN and SYDVKM. The CDR3 region is CASSFPQTGGYTF. CDR3 DNA: TGTGCCAGCAGTTTTCCCCAAACGGGGGGCTACACCTTC.

The chain recombines TRBV19 with TRBJ1-6, with 9 bases fitting TRBD1. V shed 7 bases and J 0 bases; nucleotides not matched to a gene: 7. The CDR3 extends over 17 amino acids. Germline CDR1 LNHDA, CDR2 SQIVND (reference sequence). CDR3 in DNA: TGTGCCAGTACCCCGGGACAGGGTCGCTCCTATAATTCACCCCTCCACTTT. Its protein is CASTPGQGRSYNSPLHF.

V gene TRBV4-3 combines with J gene TRBJ2-7, with 10 bases identical to TRBD1. This CDR3 spans 19 amino acids. V lost 1 base to trimming and J lost 0 bases; unmatched junction nucleotides: 12. Germline loops: CDR1 LGHNA, CDR2 YSLEER. The CDR3 nucleotides are TGCGCCAGCAGCCAAGGTATCAAATGGAGGGACAGGGGCTCCTACGAGCAGTACTTC. It codes for CASSQGIKWRDRGSYEQYF.

This clone was counted once. The chain recombines TRBV9 with TRBJ2-3; a weak D match, TRBD1 (5 bases). The ends were cut back, 4 bases at V and 7 bases at J, with 19 bases in the middle. This CDR3 region has 15 residues. Germline V gene sequence: CDR1 SGDLS, CDR2 YYNGEE. CDR3 sequence: CASSRTPLDSYTQYF. The CDR3 bases are TGTGCCAGCAGCAGGACACCCTTAGACAGTTATACGCAGTATTTT.

The chain links TRBV25-1 to TRBJ2-1; weak D call: TRBD2 (7 bases). CDR3 length: 13 amino acids. Germline CDR1 is MGHDK and CDR2 is SYGVNS. V gave up 3 bases and J gave up 8 bases, with 11 bases separating them. In nucleotides, the CDR3 is TGTGCCAGCAGTGAGGGAGGGGGGTATGAGCAGTTCTTC. Translated, it gives CASSEGGGYEQFF.